The 6 T cell receptor beta chains given below trace back to one sample, sequenced in a study of sequential checkpoint blockade in melanoma. Profiling relied on immunoSEQ multiplex PCR, and the TCRdb table lists in-frame clones only, not all of them. The sample has about 40,000 clones; just over 85% are singletons. The treatment: randomized to nivolumab then ipilimumab (arm A) or the reverse (arm B). The sample consisted of CD8+ T cells sorted from blood (inferred from file names), taken from a patient given nivolumab and ipilimumab in sequence. All receptors come from a human donor with melanoma.

The genes are TRBV29-1 and TRBJ2-3; D is possibly TRBD2 (6 bases). V was cut by 4 bases and J by 2 bases, with 10 bases left in between. The CDR3 loop spans 13 amino acids. Germline V gene data show CDR1 as SQVTM and CDR2 as ANQGSEA. The CDR3 coding sequence is TGCAGCGTTGTTCGCGGGATCACAGATACGCAGTATTTT. Translation gives CSVVRGITDTQYF.

The V and J genes are TRBV19 and TRBJ2-1; TRBD2 is a possible D gene (6 bases). V lost 1 base, J lost 5 bases, and 6 bases lay in between. CDR1 is LNHDA, CDR2 SQIVND, per germline (reference sequence). The CDR3 extends over 13 amino acids. DNA for the CDR3: TGTGCCAGTAGTATAGGGGGGGACAATGAGCAGTTCTTC. It encodes CASSIGGDNEQFF.

CDR3 DNA sequence: TGTGCCAGTACCGAAAGGGACGGGAGGTGGGAAAAACTGTTTTTT. It encodes CASTERDGRWEKLFF. This chain uses TRBV19 with TRBJ1-4, with a weak D call TRBD1 (5 bases). With 7 bases removed from V and 8 bases from J, the gap between germline ends came to 20 bases. Germline V CDR1 and CDR2: LNHDA, SQIVND (reference sequence). This CDR3 is 15 amino acids long.

The chain is built from TRBV6-1 and TRBJ1-1; 10 bases are shared with TRBD1. Trimming took 4 bases from V and 10 from J; bases not matched to a gene: 9. CDR3 size: 14 residues. Germline CDR1 MNHNS, CDR2 SASEGT. The CDR3 region has the DNA TGTGCCAGCAGTGCTACCGGGACAGGGGTTGGAGCTTTCTTT. Encoded protein: CASSATGTGVGAFF.

This chain links TRBV19 with TRBJ2-7; tentatively, D is TRBD2 (5 bases). The V end was cut by 5 bases, the J end by 4 bases, with 6 bases between. The CDR3 runs 11 residues. CDR1 and CDR2 from the germline V gene are LNHDA and SQIVND (reference sequence). CDR3 in DNA: TGTGCCAGTAGTTCGGGGTACGAGCAGTACTTC. Translation: CASSSGYEQYF.

The chain joins TRBV7-9 to TRBJ2-1, with 7 bases matching TRBD1. Per the germline V gene, CDR1 is SEHNR and CDR2 is FQNEAQ (reference sequence). J lost 8 bases, V lost 3 bases, and 7 bases had no gene match. The CDR3 runs 14 residues. The CDR3 protein is CASSLTGWNDEQFF. CDR3 sequence (DNA): TGTGCCAGCAGCTTGACAGGGTGGAATGATGAGCAGTTCTTC.